The 21 T cell receptor beta chains below all came from one sample that was sequenced in a study of CXCR3-negative and CXCR3-positive naive CD8 T cells. All TRB cDNA libraries came from 5' RACE performed with UMI labels. From its re-call of the 5' RACE reads, TCRdb lists each CDR3 protein once, without DNA. The sample table includes over 35,000 distinct CDR3 sequences. Material: naive CXCR3- CD8+ T cells from blood. Subset here: CD45RO-CCR7+CD27+CD95- naive CD8+ T cells lacking CXCR3 (TNR3-). The origin of the receptors is a human donor in good health. Some clones in this sample may be carry-over from other donors' samples.

The chain employs TRBV20-1 and TRBJ1-1; TCRdb lists TRBD1, though no DNA is available to test this call. This CDR3 has 15 amino acids. The germline CDR1 and CDR2 sequences are DFQATT and SNEGSKA (reference sequence). Here the CDR3 reads CSARPDRGLDTEAFF.

This chain connects TRBV3-1 to TRBJ2-7; checking the TCRdb D call of TRBD1 is not possible without DNA. This CDR3 spans 14 amino acids. Germline CDR1 reads LGHDT; CDR2 reads YNNKEL (reference sequence). CDR3 residues: CASSRRQGGDEQYF.

The CDR3 loop reads CASTQSRKNTYEQYF. The chain combines TRBV28 with TRBJ2-7. CDR3 length: 15 residues. Per the germline V gene, CDR1 is MDHEN and CDR2 is SYDVKM.

The CDR3 spells CASRPGTRRDVYNEQFF. The chain has TRBV28 and TRBJ2-1; there is no DNA to check the TCRdb D call of TRBD2. CDR3 size: 17 residues. In germline, CDR1 is MDHEN, CDR2 SYDVKM.

The chain uses TRBV6-6 and TRBJ2-1; TCRdb's D call, TRBD2, is unchecked because there is no DNA. This CDR3 is 16 amino acids long. CDR1 is MNHNY, CDR2 SVGAGI, per germline (reference sequence). The CDR3 reads CASQFGGPRAYNEQFF.

This rearrangement joins TRBV5-5 to TRBJ2-2; TCRdb's D call of TRBD1 is untestable without DNA. CDR1 is SGHKS, CDR2 YYEKEE, per germline (reference sequence). The CDR3 is 14 residues long. The CDR3 sequence is CASSIGHNTGELFF.

The V and J genes are TRBV7-6 and TRBJ2-1; TCRdb proposes TRBD2, but this gene call is untestable without DNA. The CDR3 spans 13 residues. The germline gives CDR1 SGHVS, CDR2 FNYEAQ. The CDR3 protein is CASSRLAYNEQFF.

The rearrangement uses TRBV6-8 and TRBJ2-2; checking the TCRdb D call of TRBD1 is not possible without DNA. Germline V gene sequence: CDR1 MNHGY, CDR2 SAAAGT. The CDR3 contains 20 residues. This CDR3 is CASSYNLTGTGITNTGELFF.

This CDR3 is CASSLEGTRADTQYF. The chain has TRBV12-3 or TRBV12-4 and TRBJ2-3; the TCRdb call, TRBD1, lacks DNA for checking. The CDR3 is made up of 15 amino acids.

The CDR3: CASRGIAGGGADTQYF. This sequence joins TRBV28 and TRBJ2-3; TCRdb calls TRBD2, which cannot be checked without DNA. The CDR3 is made up of 16 amino acids. Looked up from germline, CDR1 is MDHEN and CDR2 is SYDVKM.

The chain uses TRBV27 and TRBJ2-1. The germline V gene has CDR1 MNHEY and CDR2 SMNVEV (reference sequence). This CDR3 has 15 amino acids. The CDR3 sequence: CASSFLGGSYNEQFF.

This chain uses TRBV29-1 with TRBJ2-2; the D gene TCRdb calls, TRBD1, cannot be checked with no DNA. The germline V gene has CDR1 SQVTM and CDR2 ANQGSEA. This CDR3 is built from 13 residues. The chain's CDR3 is CSVEPGSGGELFF.

The J gene is TRBJ1-4, the V gene TRBV10-3; absent DNA, TCRdb's TRBD1 call cannot be checked. Germline V lookup: CDR1 ENHRY, CDR2 SYGVKD. CDR3 length: 13 residues. The CDR3 region is CAISGTENEKLFF.

The chain is built from TRBV28 and TRBJ2-3; checking the TCRdb D call of TRBD2 is not possible without DNA. The CDR3 loop spans 17 amino acids. Germline CDR1 MDHEN, CDR2 SYDVKM. CDR3 region: CASSLISLAGVKDTQYF.

The chain combines TRBV2 with TRBJ2-1; the TCRdb call, TRBD1, lacks DNA for checking. Germline assignment: CDR1 SNHLY and CDR2 FYNNEI. This CDR3 is 12 amino acids long. This CDR3 reads CASSESGIEQFF.

The V gene is TRBV25-1, the J gene TRBJ1-2. Germline CDR1 is MGHDK and CDR2 is SYGVNS. The length of the CDR3 is 14 residues. This CDR3 reads CASSEGGRQYGYTF.

The V call is TRBV4-1, the J call TRBJ2-4; the TCRdb D gene call, TRBD2, has no DNA to confirm it. The CDR3 extends over 14 amino acids. Germline V gives CDR1 MGHRA, CDR2 YSYEKL. CDR3 amino acids: CASSQEGAGSIQYF.

This rearrangement joins TRBV29-1 to TRBJ1-1; TCRdb picks TRBD1, but there is no DNA to check that call. Per the germline V gene, CDR1 is SQVTM and CDR2 is ANQGSEA. This CDR3 is 13 amino acids long. This CDR3 reads CSVEYRGTTEAFF.

The rearrangement uses TRBV7-6 and TRBJ1-1; TCRdb calls TRBD1, which cannot be checked without DNA. Germline V gene lookup returns CDR1 SGHVS and CDR2 FNYEAQ. CDR3 length equals 16 residues. Here the CDR3 reads CASSLDVGTPGTEAFF.

The genes are TRBV7-8 and TRBJ2-7; without DNA, the TCRdb call of TRBD2 cannot be checked. Germline V gene lookup returns CDR1 SGHVS and CDR2 FQNEAQ. This CDR3 is built from 15 residues. The CDR3 spells CASSTWTARTYEQYF.

Here the CDR3 reads CASSIFSGGKETQYF. The chain recombines TRBV19 with TRBJ2-5; TCRdb's D call of TRBD1 is untestable without DNA. CDR1 is LNHDA, CDR2 SQIVND, per germline (reference sequence). The CDR3 loop spans 15 amino acids.